These T cell receptor beta chains were read from a single sample in a study of blood T cell repertoires in COVID-19. The repertoire was sequenced with immunoSEQ multiplex PCR; TCRdb's copy has only in-frame clones and lacks some. The sample has 180,000 or so clones; roughly 87% are singletons. The specimen sequenced was PBMCs or T cells enriched from blood (not recorded which). The receptors shown here come from a woman aged 40 to 50 with acute COVID-19. Each CDR3 is given with its conserved first and last residue. A D gene is named only where the DNA matches it firmly. Clone size, where shown, is once, few, many, or a class for clones that have expanded.

J | D | size | V | DNA | CDR3
TRBJ2-1 | TRBD2 | - | TRBV2 | TGTGCCAGTACAGATAGCGGGAGGAATCTAAATGAGCAGTTCTTC | CASTDSGRNLNEQFF
TRBJ2-5 | TRBD1 | - | TRBV4-1 | TGCGCCAGCAGCCGGACAGGGTTGGAGACCCAGTACTTC | CASSRTGLETQYF
TRBJ1-1 | TRBD1 | once | TRBV4-3 | TGCGCCAGCAGCCCAGGACAGGGGGCGGTGACTGAAGCTTTCTTT | CASSPGQGAVTEAFF
TRBJ2-7 | - | once | TRBV19 | TGTGCCAGTAGTGTCAGGGGCCACGAGCAGTACTTC | CASSVRGHEQYF
TRBJ1-2 | - | - | TRBV19 | TGTGCCTGCGATGGTCACTATGGCTACACCTTC | CACDGHYGYTF
TRBJ2-7 | TRBD2 | once | TRBV14 | TGTGCCAGCAGCCAAGGGACTAGTGCCCCCTACGAGCAGTACTTC | CASSQGTSAPYEQYF
TRBJ2-2 | - | - | TRBV7-6 | TGTGCCAGCAGCCCAACATTGGGGGCGGACACCGGGGAGCTGTTTTTT | CASSPTLGADTGELFF
TRBJ2-3 | - | - | TRBV5-5 | TGTGCCAGCAGCCAGAGCCCGGACTCCCGAATTGATACGCAGTATTTT | CASSQSPDSRIDTQYF
TRBJ1-4 | - | - | TRBV29-1 | TGCAGCGCCCAAGGGGGGCAGGGAGGGGAAAAACTGTTTTTT | CSAQGGQGGEKLFF
TRBJ2-2 | TRBD2 | - | TRBV10-3 | TGTGCCATCAGCCCTAGCGGGGGTGGGGAGCTGTTTTTT | CAISPSGGGELFF
TRBJ2-7 | - | few | TRBV19 | TGTGCCAGTAGTGTCGGACTTACCTACGAGCAGTACTTC | CASSVGLTYEQYF
TRBJ2-6 | TRBD2 | - | TRBV20-1 | TGCAGTGCTAGTCGTCGGACTAGCGGGCCCTCTGGGGCCAACGTCCTGACTTTC | CSASRRTSGPSGANVLTF
TRBJ1-1 | TRBD1 | - | TRBV5-1 | TGCGCCAGCAGCTGGGGACAGGGGGCCACTGAAGCTTTCTTT | CASSWGQGATEAFF
TRBJ2-2 | TRBD2 | - | TRBV7-9 | TGTGCCAGCAGCCCTCGGACTAGCGGGAGTACCGGGGAGCTGTTTTTT | CASSPRTSGSTGELFF
TRBJ2-5 | - | - | TRBV13 | TGTGCCAGCAGCTTCGCGCAAGAGACCCAGTACTTC | CASSFAQETQYF
TRBJ2-7 | - | - | TRBV10-3 | TGTGCCATCTCGGGGGGCGGCCACGAGCAGTACTTC | CAISGGGHEQYF
TRBJ1-4 | TRBD1 | - | TRBV2 | TGTGCCAGCACAGGGACAGGGGGAGAAAAACTGTTTTTT | CASTGTGGEKLFF
TRBJ1-6 | - | - | TRBV3-1/TRBV3-2 | TGTGCCAGCAGCCAAGGGACACCTTCACCCCTCCACTTT | CASSQGTPSPLHF
TRBJ1-5 | - | - | TRBV19 | TGTGCCAGCAGCCCGGGTCCTAAACAGCCCCAGCATTTT | CASSPGPKQPQHF
TRBJ1-2 | - | - | TRBV7-9 | TGTGCCAGCAGCTTAGGACAGAACTATGGCTACACCTTC | CASSLGQNYGYTF
TRBJ1-1 | - | - | TRBV7-9 | TGTGCCAGCAGCCCCGAGGGGGTCCGGGGCACTGAAGCTTTCTTT | CASSPEGVRGTEAFF
TRBJ1-2 | TRBD1 | - | TRBV28 | TGTGCCAGCAGGGGACAGGGGGCGAAGGGCTATGGCTACACCTTC | CASRGQGAKGYGYTF